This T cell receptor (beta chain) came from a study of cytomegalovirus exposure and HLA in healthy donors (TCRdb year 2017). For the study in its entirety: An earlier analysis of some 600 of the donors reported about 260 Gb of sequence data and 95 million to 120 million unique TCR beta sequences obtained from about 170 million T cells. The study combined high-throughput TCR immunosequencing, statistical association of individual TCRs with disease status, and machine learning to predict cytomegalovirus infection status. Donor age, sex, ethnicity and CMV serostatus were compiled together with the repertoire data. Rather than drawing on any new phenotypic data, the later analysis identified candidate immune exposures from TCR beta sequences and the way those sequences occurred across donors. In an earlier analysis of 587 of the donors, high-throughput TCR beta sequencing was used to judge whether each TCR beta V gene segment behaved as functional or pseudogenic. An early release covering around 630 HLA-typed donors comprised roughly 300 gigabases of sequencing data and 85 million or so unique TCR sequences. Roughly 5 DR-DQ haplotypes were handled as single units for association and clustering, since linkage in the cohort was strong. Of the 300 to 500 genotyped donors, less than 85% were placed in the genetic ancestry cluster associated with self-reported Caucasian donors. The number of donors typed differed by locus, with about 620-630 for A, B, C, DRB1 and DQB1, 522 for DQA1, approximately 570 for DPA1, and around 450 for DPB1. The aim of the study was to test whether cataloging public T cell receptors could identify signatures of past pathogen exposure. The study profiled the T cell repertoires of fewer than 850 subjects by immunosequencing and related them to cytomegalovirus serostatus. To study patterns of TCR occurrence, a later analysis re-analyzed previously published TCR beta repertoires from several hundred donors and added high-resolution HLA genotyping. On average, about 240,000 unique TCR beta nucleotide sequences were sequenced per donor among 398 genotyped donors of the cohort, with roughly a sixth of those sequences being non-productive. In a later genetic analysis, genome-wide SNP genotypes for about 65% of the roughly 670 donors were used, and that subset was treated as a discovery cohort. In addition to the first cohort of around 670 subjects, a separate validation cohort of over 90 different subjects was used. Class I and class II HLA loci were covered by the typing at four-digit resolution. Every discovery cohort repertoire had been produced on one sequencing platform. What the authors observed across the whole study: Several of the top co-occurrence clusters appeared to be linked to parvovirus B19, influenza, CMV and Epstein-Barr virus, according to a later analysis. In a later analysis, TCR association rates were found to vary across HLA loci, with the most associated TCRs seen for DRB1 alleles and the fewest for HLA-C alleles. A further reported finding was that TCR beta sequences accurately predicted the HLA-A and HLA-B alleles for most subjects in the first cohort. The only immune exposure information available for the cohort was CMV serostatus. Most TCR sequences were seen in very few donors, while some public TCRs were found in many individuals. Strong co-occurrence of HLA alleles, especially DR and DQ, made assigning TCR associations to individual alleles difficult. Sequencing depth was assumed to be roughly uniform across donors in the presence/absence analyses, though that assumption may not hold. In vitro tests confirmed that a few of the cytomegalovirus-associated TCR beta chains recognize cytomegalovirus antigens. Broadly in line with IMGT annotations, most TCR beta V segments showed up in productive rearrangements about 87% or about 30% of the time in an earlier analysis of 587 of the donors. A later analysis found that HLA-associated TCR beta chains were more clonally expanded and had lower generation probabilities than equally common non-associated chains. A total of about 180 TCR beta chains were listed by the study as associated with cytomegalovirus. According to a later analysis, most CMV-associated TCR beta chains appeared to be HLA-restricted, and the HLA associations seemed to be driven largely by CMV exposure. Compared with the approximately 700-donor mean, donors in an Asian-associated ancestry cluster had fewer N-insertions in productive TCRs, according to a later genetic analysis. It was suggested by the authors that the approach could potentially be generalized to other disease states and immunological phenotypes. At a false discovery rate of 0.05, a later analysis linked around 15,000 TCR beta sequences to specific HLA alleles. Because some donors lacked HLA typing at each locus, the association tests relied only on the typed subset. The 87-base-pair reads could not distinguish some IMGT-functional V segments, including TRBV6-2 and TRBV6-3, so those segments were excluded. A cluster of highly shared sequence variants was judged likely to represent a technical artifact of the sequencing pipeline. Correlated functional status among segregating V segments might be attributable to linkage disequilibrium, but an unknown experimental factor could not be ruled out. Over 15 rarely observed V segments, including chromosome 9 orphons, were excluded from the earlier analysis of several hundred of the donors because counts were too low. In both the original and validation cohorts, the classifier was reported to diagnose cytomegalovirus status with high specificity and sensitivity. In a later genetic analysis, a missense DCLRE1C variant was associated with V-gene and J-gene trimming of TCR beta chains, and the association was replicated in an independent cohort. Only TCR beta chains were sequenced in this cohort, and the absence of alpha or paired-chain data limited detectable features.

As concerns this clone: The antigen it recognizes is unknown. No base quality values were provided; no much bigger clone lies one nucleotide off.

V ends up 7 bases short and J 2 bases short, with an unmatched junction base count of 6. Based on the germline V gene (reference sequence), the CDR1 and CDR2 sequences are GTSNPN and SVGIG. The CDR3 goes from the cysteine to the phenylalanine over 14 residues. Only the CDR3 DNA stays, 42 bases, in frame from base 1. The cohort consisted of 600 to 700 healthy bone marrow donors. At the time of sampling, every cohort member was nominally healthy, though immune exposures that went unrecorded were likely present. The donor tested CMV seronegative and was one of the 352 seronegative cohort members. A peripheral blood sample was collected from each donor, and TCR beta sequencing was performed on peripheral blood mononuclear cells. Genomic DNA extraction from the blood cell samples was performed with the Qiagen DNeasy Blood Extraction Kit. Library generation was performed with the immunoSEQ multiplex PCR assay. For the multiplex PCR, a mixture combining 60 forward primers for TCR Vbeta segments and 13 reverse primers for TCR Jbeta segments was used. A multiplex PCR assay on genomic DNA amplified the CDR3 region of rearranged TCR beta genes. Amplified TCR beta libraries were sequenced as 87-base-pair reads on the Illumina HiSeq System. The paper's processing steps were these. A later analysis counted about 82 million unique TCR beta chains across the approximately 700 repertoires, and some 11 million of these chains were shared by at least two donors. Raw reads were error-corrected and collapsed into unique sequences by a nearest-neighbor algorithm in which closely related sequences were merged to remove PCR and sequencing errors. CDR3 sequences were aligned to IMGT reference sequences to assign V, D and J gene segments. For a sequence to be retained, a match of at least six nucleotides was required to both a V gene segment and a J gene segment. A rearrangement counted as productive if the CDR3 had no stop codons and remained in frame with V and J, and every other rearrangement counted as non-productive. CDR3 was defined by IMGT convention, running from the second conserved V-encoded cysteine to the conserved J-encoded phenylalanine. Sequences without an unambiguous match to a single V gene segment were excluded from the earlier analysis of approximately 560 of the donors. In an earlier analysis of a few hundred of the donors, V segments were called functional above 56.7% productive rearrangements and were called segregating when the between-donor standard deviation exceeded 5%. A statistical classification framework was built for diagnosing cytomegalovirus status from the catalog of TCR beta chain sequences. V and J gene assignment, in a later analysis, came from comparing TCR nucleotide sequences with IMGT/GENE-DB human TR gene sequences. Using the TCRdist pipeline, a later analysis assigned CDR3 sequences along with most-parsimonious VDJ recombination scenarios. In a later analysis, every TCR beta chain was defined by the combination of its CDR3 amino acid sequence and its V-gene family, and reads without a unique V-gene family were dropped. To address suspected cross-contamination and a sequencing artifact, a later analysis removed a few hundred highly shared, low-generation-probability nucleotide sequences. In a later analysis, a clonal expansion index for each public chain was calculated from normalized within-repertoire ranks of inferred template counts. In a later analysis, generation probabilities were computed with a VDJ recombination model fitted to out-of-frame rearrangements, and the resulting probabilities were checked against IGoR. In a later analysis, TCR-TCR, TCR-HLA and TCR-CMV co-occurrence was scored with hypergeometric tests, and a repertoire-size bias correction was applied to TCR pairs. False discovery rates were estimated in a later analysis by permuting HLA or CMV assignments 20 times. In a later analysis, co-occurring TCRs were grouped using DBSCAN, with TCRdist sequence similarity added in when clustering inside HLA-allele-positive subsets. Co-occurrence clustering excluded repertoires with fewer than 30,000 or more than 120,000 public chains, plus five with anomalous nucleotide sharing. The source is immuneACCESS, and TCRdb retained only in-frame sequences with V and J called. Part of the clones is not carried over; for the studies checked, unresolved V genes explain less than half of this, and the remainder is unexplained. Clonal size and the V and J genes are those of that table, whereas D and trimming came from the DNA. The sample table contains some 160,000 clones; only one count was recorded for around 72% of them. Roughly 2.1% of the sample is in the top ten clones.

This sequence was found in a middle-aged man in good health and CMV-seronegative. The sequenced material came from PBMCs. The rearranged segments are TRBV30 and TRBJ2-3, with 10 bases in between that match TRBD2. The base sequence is TGTGCCTCCCGGACTAGCGGATACACAGATACGCAGTATTTT. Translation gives CASRTSGYTDTQYF.